This T cell receptor beta chain emerged from a study of identifying expanded T cells in peripheral blood. CDR3 size: 14 residues. V shed 3 bases and J shed 3 bases, with 12 bases lying between them. Germline V gene data show CDR1 as SQVTM and CDR2 as ANQGSEA. Clones were sequenced by immunoSEQ multiplex PCR, and TCRdb holds only the in-frame ones, with some missing. The sample includes roughly 82,000 clones, almost 85% of them seen just once. In its sample, this clone was seen a few times. Other DNA sequences in the sample encode the same CDR3. The sequence was obtained from a person aged 18 to 70 in good health. The sample consisted of blood. This chain joins TRBV29-1 and TRBJ2-1; no clear D. Written as DNA, the CDR3 is TGCAGCGTTGACCCGCGCCCCCACTACAATGAGCAGTTCTTC. Its protein product is CSVDPRPHYNEQFF.